Listed below are T cell receptor beta chains from one sample, sequenced in a study of CD8+ T cells in alopecia areata. Repertoires were generated with immunoSEQ multiplex PCR, while TCRdb's copy carries only in-frame clones and drops some. Here the sample spans 150,000 to 200,000 clones, about 65% being singletons. The sample in question was CD4+ T cells sorted from blood, obtained around week 50, from a patient treated with tofacitinib. These receptors were taken from a human donor with alopecia areata. The CDR3 runs from the conserved cysteine through the conserved F or W. The D gene is left open where the match is weak. For some rows the clone size is stated as once, few or many, or as a class when expanded; others skip it.

>.|.|TRBJ2-3|14|TRBV15
TGTGCCACCAGCAGAGGAGACTCCACAGATACGCAGTATTTT
CATSRGDSTDTQYF
>.|few|TRBJ1-5|16|TRBV27
TGTGCCAGCAGTTTATCTTTCGGCAGGAGCAATCAGCCCCAGCATTTT
CASSLSFGRSNQPQHF
>TRBD1|.|TRBJ1-6|13|TRBV30
TGTGCCTGGAGCAGGGGGCTTAATTCACCCCTCCACTTT
CAWSRGLNSPLHF
>TRBD1|few|TRBJ2-1|13|TRBV29-1
TGCAGCGGACAGGGTTCGTCCAGTAATGAGCAGTTCTTC
CSGQGSSSNEQFF
>.|few|TRBJ1-2|12|TRBV19
TGTGCCAGTAGTACCCGACAGAGTGGCTACACCTTC
CASSTRQSGYTF
>.|few|TRBJ1-2|14|TRBV6-5
TGTGCCAGCTCCTTCGACCGGGCCCCATATGGCTACACCTTC
CASSFDRAPYGYTF
>.|.|TRBJ2-1|15|TRBV5-1
TGCGCCAGCAGCCCGAAGACGAGCTCCTACAATGAGCAGTTCTTC
CASSPKTSSYNEQFF
>.|.|TRBJ1-1|14|TRBV11-1
TGTGCCAGCAGCTTTGGTCTGGGCGACACTGAAGCTTTCTTT
CASSFGLGDTEAFF
>.|few|TRBJ1-5|15|TRBV27
TGTGCCAGCAGTGCCACGGGTGGCGTGCGGCAGCCCCAGCATTTT
CASSATGGVRQPQHF
>TRBD1|few|TRBJ2-7|16|TRBV6-5
TGTGCCAGCAGTTACGTCGGGACAGGAAGCTCCTACGAGCAGTACTTC
CASSYVGTGSSYEQYF
>.|.|TRBJ2-6|16|TRBV14
TGTGCCAGCAGCCAAGATCTGGGAACCGGGGCCAACGTCCTGACTTTC
CASSQDLGTGANVLTF
>.|.|TRBJ1-1|11|TRBV7-8
TGTGCCAGCAGCGTTAACACTGAAGCTTTCTTT
CASSVNTEAFF
>.|few|TRBJ2-7|14|TRBV25-1
TGTGCCAGCAGAAGGACTGCGGATAGCTACGAGCAGTACTTC
CASRRTADSYEQYF
>TRBD1|.|TRBJ1-5|15|TRBV2
TGTGCCAGCAGTGAAGTCCGGGACAGAAATCAGCCCCAGCATTTT
CASSEVRDRNQPQHF
>.|.|TRBJ2-1|15|TRBV11-3
TGTGCCAGCAGCTTTGGGGAGACAGGTAACAATGAGCAGTTCTTC
CASSFGETGNNEQFF